This note documents a single T cell receptor beta chain sequence. Original handling: Reference gene primer amplification yielded estimated nucleated cell counts. Sequencing used immunoSEQ multiplex PCR; TCRdb keeps in-frame clones, though not all of them. V and J calls plus clone size are reproduced from that table; the DNA served to infer D and trimming. The sample consists of roughly 230,000 clones, approximately 86% of them appearing once. These data originate in a study of blood T cell repertoires in COVID-19. The CDR3 runs to 16 residues. V shed 0 bases and J 0 bases; nucleotides not matched to a gene: 3. Germline V gene lookup returns CDR1 SGDLS and CDR2 YYNGEE.

Material: peripheral blood. The sequence was collected from a woman aged 80 or older with acute or convalescent COVID-19. This chain uses TRBV9 with TRBJ2-1; 7 bases line up with TRBD1. CDR3 amino acids: CASSVAGGDSYNEQFF. The CDR3, as DNA: TGTGCCAGCAGCGTAGCAGGGGGAGACTCCTACAATGAGCAGTTCTTC.